This paragraph covers one T cell receptor beta chain sequence. The data are from a study of shared clonotypes between healthy human individuals. The CDR3 has 14 amino acids. Germline CDR1 is LGHNA and CDR2 is YNFKEQ. The protocol was immunoSEQ multiplex PCR, while the TCRdb copy is restricted to in-frame clones and leaves out a portion. The sample lists 550,000 to 750,000 clones, roughly 95% occurring once. Naive CD8 populations comprised CD45RO-negative cells positively selected for CCR7, excluding terminally differentiated effector memory CD45RA+ cells. The chain carries TRBV4-2 and TRBJ2-5, with 10 positions matching TRBD2. The DNA end is more similar to TRBJ2-7, so the J call may be wrong. The sequence came from a woman between 25 and 40 years old in good health. What was sequenced was naive CD8+ T cells sorted from blood. CDR3 loop: CASSPGTSAYEQYF. CDR3 DNA: TGTGCCAGCAGCCCAGGGACTAGCGCCTACGAGCAGTACTTC.